This entry features one TCR beta chain sequence. Its specificity is unknown. Via MiXCR, TCRdb re-called the reads, giving one row per CDR3 protein. Altogether 700,000 to 900,000 distinct CDR3 sequences are present, approximately 32% being singletons, with the ten largest covering around 13%. Germline V gene data show CDR1 as SGDLS and CDR2 as YYNGEE. V shed 3 bases, J shed 2 bases, and the junction held 10 bases outside the gene matches. The CDR3 is 17 amino acids. The data were obtained in a study of T cell repertoires in cytomegalovirus infection. The wider study: In the study, CMV epitopes included recently identified HLA-C-restricted and well-studied HLA-B-restricted ones. Evidence of both CMV infection and a matching HLA type came from public TCR beta signatures. Study results and limitations: Across the ex vivo response, the dominant clonotypes were HLA-C-restricted CMV-specific TCR beta clonotypes.

This rearrangement joins TRBV9 to TRBJ2-3; 9 bases map to TRBD2. Sample: cultured CD8+ T cells from PBMCs, taken from culture after CMV antigen stimulation. The sequence came from a human donor in good health (CMV status not recorded). Some clones in this sample may be carry-over from other donors' samples. This CDR3 is CASSAPFAGGPTDTQYF. The CDR3 nucleotides read TGTGCCAGCAGCGCCCCTTTTGCGGGGGGGCCCACAGATACGCAGTATTTT.